This T cell receptor beta chain originates from a study of shared clonotypes between healthy human individuals. The study, taken as a whole, reports: The study found 4.5% to 6% of naive CD4 clonotypes shared across four donors.

For this clone: The antigen is undetermined.

The data were produced by immunoSEQ multiplex PCR, yet TCRdb's version contains in-frame clones alone and is incomplete. The data show millions of clones, more than 90% seen once. Material for sequencing was naive CD4+ T cells sorted from blood. Subset described: CD45RA+ positively selected. The clonotype originates from a man between 18 and 29 years old in good health.

CDR3 nucleotide sequence: TGTGCCATCAGTGAGGGGGGTGGGGCGGTACAGTACTTC. This encodes CAISEGGGAVQYF. The chain couples TRBV10-3 to TRBJ2-7; D is perhaps TRBD1 or TRBD2 (5 bases each). CDR1 is ENHRY, CDR2 SYGVKD, per germline. The CDR3 length is 13 residues. V shed 2 bases and J shed 10 bases, with 15 bases lying between them.